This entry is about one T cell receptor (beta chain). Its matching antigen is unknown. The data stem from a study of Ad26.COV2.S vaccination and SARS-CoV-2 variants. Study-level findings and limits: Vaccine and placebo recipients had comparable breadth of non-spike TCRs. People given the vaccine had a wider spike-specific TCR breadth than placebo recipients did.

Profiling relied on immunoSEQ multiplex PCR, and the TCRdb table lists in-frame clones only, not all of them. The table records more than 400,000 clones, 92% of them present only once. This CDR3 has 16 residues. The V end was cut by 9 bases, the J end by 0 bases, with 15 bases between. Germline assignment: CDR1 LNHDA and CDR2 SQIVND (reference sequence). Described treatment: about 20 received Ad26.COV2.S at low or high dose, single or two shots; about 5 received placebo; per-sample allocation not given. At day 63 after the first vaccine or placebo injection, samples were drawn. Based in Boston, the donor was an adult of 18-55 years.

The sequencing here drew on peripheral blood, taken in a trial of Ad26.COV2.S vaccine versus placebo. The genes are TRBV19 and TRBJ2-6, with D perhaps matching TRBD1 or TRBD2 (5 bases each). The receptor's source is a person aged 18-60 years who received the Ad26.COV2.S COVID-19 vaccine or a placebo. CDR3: CASDSGRISGANVLTF. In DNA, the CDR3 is TGTGCCAGCGACTCGGGACGGATCTCTGGGGCCAACGTCCTGACTTTC.